This TCR beta chain was sequenced for a study of blood T cell repertoires in COVID-19. The germline V gene encodes CDR1 SQVTM and CDR2 ANQGSEA. The CDR3 covers 14 residues. With 8 bases clipped from V and 0 bases from J, the junction kept 10 bases outside the gene matches. Using immunoSEQ multiplex PCR, the repertoire was profiled, and TCRdb retains in-frame clones only, with some absent. The sample includes a few hundred thousand clones, approximately 90% of them seen just once. Assignments of participants to cohorts depended upon their own reported clinical history. Either two negative PCRs, clearance, or symptom resolution qualified Cohort 3 donors as recovered.

The chain employs TRBV29-1 and TRBJ2-7, with 7 positions matching TRBD1. Source material: PBMCs or T cells enriched from blood (not recorded which). The receptor was derived from a man aged 18 to 35 who had recovered from COVID-19. The chain's CDR3 is CSFKTGATSYEQYF. The CDR3 coding sequence is TGCAGCTTTAAAACAGGGGCTACCTCCTACGAGCAGTACTTC.